Described below is a single TCR beta chain sequence and its context. Antigen: not known. The primer mix had 60 Vbeta and 13 Jbeta primers. Sequenced by immunoSEQ multiplex PCR; TCRdb stores in-frame clones only, minus some. The sample includes about 150,000 clones, roughly four fifths of them seen just once. Germline CDR1 reads ENHRY; CDR2 reads SYGVKD. This CDR3 has 14 residues. The V and J ends lost 6 bases and 10 bases respectively, with 18 bases between them. The data derive from a study of cytomegalovirus exposure and HLA in healthy donors. General study findings and limits: Cytomegalovirus association was listed for under 200 TCR beta chains. Most TCR sequences were rare, but some public TCRs occurred in many donors. A later analysis, which compared TCR beta chains of equal frequency, found the HLA-associated ones more clonally expanded.

Material: PBMCs. The V gene is TRBV10-3, the J gene TRBJ1-4; a possible D gene is TRBD1 (6 bases). This receptor was taken from a man aged 18 to 29 in good health and CMV-seronegative. Here the CDR3 DNA reads TGTGCCATCAGGGGGGCCGGATCCAAAGGAAAACTGTTTTTT. Translated, it gives CAIRGAGSKGKLFF.